This T cell receptor (beta chain) was sequenced during a study of blood T cell repertoires in COVID-19. Study-wide background: Sources were T cells, B-cell-depleted T cells, or PBMCs; the material itself was cDNA or gDNA.

Repertoires were generated with immunoSEQ multiplex PCR, while TCRdb's copy carries only in-frame clones and drops some. The table has 320,000 or so clones, around 90% seen once. Donors in Cohort 3 counted as recovered after two negative PCRs, clearance, or symptom resolution. There are 14 residues in the CDR3. V dropped 1 base and J dropped 4 bases, with 11 bases sitting between them. Germline CDR1 LNHNV, CDR2 YYDKDF (reference sequence). What was sequenced was PBMCs or T cells enriched from blood (not recorded which). This chain connects TRBV15 to TRBJ2-7; the D gene is possibly TRBD2 (6 bases). The sequence was collected from a man in his 60s who had recovered from COVID-19. CDR3 DNA sequence: TGTGCCACCAGCAGAGGTGGGACTGTATACGAGCAGTACTTC. Protein: CATSRGGTVYEQYF.